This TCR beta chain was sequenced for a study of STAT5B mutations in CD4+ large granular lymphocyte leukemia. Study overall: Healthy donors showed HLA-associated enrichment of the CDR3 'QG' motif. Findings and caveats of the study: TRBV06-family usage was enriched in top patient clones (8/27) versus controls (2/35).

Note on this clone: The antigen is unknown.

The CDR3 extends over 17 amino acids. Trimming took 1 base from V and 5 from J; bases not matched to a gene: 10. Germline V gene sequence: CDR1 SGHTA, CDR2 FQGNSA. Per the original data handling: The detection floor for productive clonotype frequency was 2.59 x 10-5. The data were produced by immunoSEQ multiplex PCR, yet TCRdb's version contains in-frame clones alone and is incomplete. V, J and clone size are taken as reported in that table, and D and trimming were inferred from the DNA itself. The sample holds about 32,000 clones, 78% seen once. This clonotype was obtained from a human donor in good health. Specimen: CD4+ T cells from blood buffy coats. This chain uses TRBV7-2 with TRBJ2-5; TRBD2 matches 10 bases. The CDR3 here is CASSLGLASGGGETQYF. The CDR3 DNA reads TGTGCCAGCAGCTTAGGTTTGGCTAGCGGGGGTGGGGAGACCCAGTACTTC.